This T cell receptor (beta chain) emerged from a study of CD8+ T cells in alopecia areata. Study-wide results and limits: In blood and scalp, many expanded lesional clones persisted during tofacitinib.

Treatment described: oral pan-JAK inhibitor, 5-10 mg twice daily. Peripheral blood and lesional scalp punch biopsies were taken from alopecia areata patients. Details on this clone: Its target is unknown. This CDR3 is also generated by other DNA sequences in the sample.

V lost 4 bases to trimming and J lost 2 bases, with 3 bases between them. CDR3 length equals 11 residues. Germline V gene data show CDR1 as SNHLY and CDR2 as FYNNEI. Extraction of RNA preceded its reverse transcription into cDNA, which served as the sequencing template. The table came from immunoSEQ multiplex PCR; TCRdb's copy has only in-frame clones and leaves some out. Of approximately 300,000 clones listed, 55% to 70% are singletons. This TCR was sampled from a human donor with alopecia areata. J is TRBJ2-7 and V is TRBV2; D call uncertain. Sequenced here: CD4+ T cells sorted from blood, sampled at week 24, from a patient treated with tofacitinib. Written as DNA, the CDR3 is TGTGCCAGCAGTGTCGCCTACGAGCAGTACTTC. Residues: CASSVAYEQYF. Supplemented by reference TRBV2 and TRBJ2-7, the full variable domain reads EPEVTQTPSHQVTQMGQEVILRCVPISNHLYFYWYRQILGQKVEFLVSFYNNEISEKSEIFDDQFSVERPDGSNFTLKIRSTKLEDSAMYFCASSVAYEQYFGPGTRLTVT.